These 32 T cell receptor beta chains were sequenced from one sample in a study of CD8+CD57+ T cells in acquired aplastic anemia. The use of genomic DNA as template underpinned the TCR beta VDJ and CDR3 profiling. One entry per CDR3 protein, called by TCRdb with MiXCR from the reads. Of more than 150,000 distinct CDR3 sequences in the sample, about half were seen once. Selection for sequencing was limited to patients who had shown CD8+CD57+ cell expansion by flow cytometry. The sample consisted of sorted CD4+, CD8+, or CD8+CD57+ T cells (not recorded which) from PBMCs. The receptors originated from a human donor with aplastic anemia.

This chain uses TRBV9 with TRBJ1-4, with 10 bases identical to TRBD1. Losses at the gene ends were 5 bases for V and 12 bases for J; bases not matched to a gene: 7. The CDR3 loop spans 13 amino acids. Germline CDR1 reads SGDLS; CDR2 reads YYNGEE. CDR3 loop: CASRPGQGIELFF. In DNA form, the CDR3 reads TGTGCCAGCAGGCCGGGACAGGGGATAGAACTGTTTTTT.

The J gene is TRBJ2-3, the V gene TRBV6-1, with 9 bases matching TRBD2. The CDR3 totals 16 residues. CDR1 MNHNS and CDR2 SASEGT come from the germline V gene. V lost 1 base to trimming and J lost 4 bases; unmatched junction nucleotides: 6. The CDR3 region is CASSEGGGGAADTQYF. CDR3 bases: TGTGCCAGCAGTGAAGGTGGCGGGGGGGCAGCAGATACGCAGTATTTT.

Here the CDR3 DNA reads TGCAGTGCTAGACGCCTAGCGGGAGGAAGCACAGATACGCAGTATTTT. It is translated as CSARRLAGGSTDTQYF. J is TRBJ2-3 and V is TRBV20-1; TRBD2 matches at 11 bases. Unmatched junction bases numbered 4, after V lost 2 bases and J lost 0 bases. This CDR3 contains 16 residues. Germline values: CDR1 DFQATT, CDR2 SNEGSKA (reference sequence).

V is TRBV29-1 and J is TRBJ2-3; D is perhaps TRBD1 (5 bases). The CDR3 runs to 13 residues. Trimming stripped 8 bases from V and 2 bases from J, with 14 bases between. Germline CDR1 is SQVTM and CDR2 is ANQGSEA. CDR3 amino acids: CSYRWSLTDTQYF. In DNA, the CDR3 is TGCAGCTACAGGTGGAGCCTCACAGATACGCAGTATTTT.

Turning to this clonotype: A much larger clone sits a single nucleotide away, making a read error possible. V usage is TRBV2 and J usage is TRBJ1-2, with 11 nucleotides matching TRBD1. This CDR3 region has 16 residues. Per the germline V gene, CDR1 is SNHLY and CDR2 is FYNNEI. Here the CDR3 DNA reads TGTGCCAGCAGTGAGAGGGGGACAGGGGGAAACTATGGCCACACCTTC. Translated, it gives CASSERGTGGNYGHTF.

The chain links TRBV9 to TRBJ1-6, with D possibly being TRBD1 (5 bases). The CDR3 spans 12 residues. The germline V gene has CDR1 SGDLS and CDR2 YYNGEE. Trimming shortened V by 10 bases and J by 6 bases, and 11 bases separated the two germline ends. CDR3 in DNA: TGTGCCGACGGACATGGTAATTCACCCCTCCACTTT. This codes for CADGHGNSPLHF.

This clonotype was observed a few times. The chain has TRBV7-2 and TRBJ1-2, with 7 bases matching TRBD1. The V and J ends lost 9 bases and 2 bases, in that order; junction bases with no gene match: 6. Germline values: CDR1 SGHTA, CDR2 FQGNSA. This CDR3 comprises 13 residues. CDR3 sequence reads: CASTRDRNYGYTF. Written as DNA, the CDR3 is TGTGCCAGTACCCGGGACAGAAACTATGGCTACACCTTC.

The CDR3 sequence: CASSESNGDYGAFF. The CDR3 region has the DNA TGCGCCAGCAGTGAGTCGAATGGGGATTATGGAGCTTTCTTT. The V gene is TRBV10-2, the J gene TRBJ1-1; D not resolved. V lost 0 bases, J lost 10 bases, and 15 bases lay in between. This CDR3 is built from 14 residues. Germline CDR1 WSHSY, CDR2 SAAADI.

The V call is TRBV5-6, the J call TRBJ1-2, with unresolved D. V shed 4 bases and J shed 4 bases, with 14 bases lying between them. Looked up from germline, CDR1 is SGHDT and CDR2 is YYEEEE. This CDR3 has 14 residues. CDR3 in amino acids: CASSPDGPSYGYTF. The CDR3 bases are TGTGCCAGCAGCCCAGACGGACCGAGCTATGGCTACACCTTC.

The V and J genes are TRBV7-9 and TRBJ2-4, with D possibly called TRBD1 or TRBD2 (5 bases each). The CDR3 is 10 amino acids. CDR1 is SEHNR, CDR2 FQNEAQ, per germline (reference sequence). The ends were cut back, 5 bases at V and 9 bases at J, with 5 bases in the middle. The CDR3 spells CASSGGIQYF. CDR3 in DNA: TGTGCCAGCAGCGGGGGCATTCAGTACTTC.

This rearrangement joins TRBV7-2 to TRBJ1-6, with 9 positions matching TRBD1. The ends lost 6 bases at V and 12 bases at J; junction bases unmatched: 12. In germline, CDR1 is SGHTA, CDR2 FQGNSA. CDR3 length: 15 residues. CDR3 residues: CASSFQDRGRRPLHF. The CDR3 DNA is TGTGCCAGCAGTTTCCAGGACAGGGGAAGGAGACCCCTCCACTTT.

This clonotype appeared many times. The chain joins TRBV7-8 to TRBJ1-6; 9 bases line up with TRBD1. The junction had 2 bases not matched to a gene; V was cut back by 5 bases and J by 6 bases. Germline V CDR1 and CDR2: SGHVS, FQNEAQ. This CDR3 has 14 amino acids. The CDR3 coding sequence is TGTGCCAGCAGCACGGACAGGGGTAATTCACCCCTCCACTTT. Translated, it gives CASSTDRGNSPLHF. The full variable domain, completed using reference TRBV7-8 and TRBJ1-6, is GAGVSQSPRYKVAKRGQDVALRCDPISGHVSLFWYQQALGQGPEFLTYFQNEAQLDKSGLPSDRFFAERPEGSVSTLKIQRTQQEDSAVYLCASSTDRGNSPLHFGNGTRLTVT.

The table lists this clonotype with many counts. V is TRBV25-1 and J is TRBJ2-5, with D hard to call. Trimming pared 3 bases from V and 3 bases from J, leaving 11 bases between. The CDR3 totals 14 residues. Germline V lookup: CDR1 MGHDK, CDR2 SYGVNS. CDR3 coding DNA: TGTGCCAGCAGTGATGAGGTGGATGAAGAGACCCAGTACTTC. Its translation is CASSDEVDEETQYF.

The chain uses TRBV3-1 and TRBJ2-7; 15 bases map to TRBD2. This CDR3 comprises 20 residues. J was trimmed by 0 bases and V by 4 bases; bases with no gene match: 13. The germline V gene has CDR1 LGHDT and CDR2 YNNKEL (reference sequence). CDR3 DNA: TGTGCCAGCAGCCGTGGACTAGCGGGGGGGTCAAACCCGAGCTCCTACGAGCAGTACTTC. Translation gives CASSRGLAGGSNPSSYEQYF.

This clonotype has only a few counts. The chain combines TRBV19 with TRBJ2-7; D may be TRBD1 or TRBD2 (5 bases each). The CDR3 consists of 13 residues. CDR1 and CDR2 from the germline V gene are LNHDA and SQIVND (reference sequence). V shed 8 bases and J shed 2 bases, with 13 bases lying between them. The CDR3 reads CASGSDRAYEQYF. The CDR3 DNA reads as TGTGCCAGTGGGAGCGACAGAGCCTACGAGCAGTACTTC.

This clonotype was observed at least ten times. This chain links TRBV6-6 with TRBJ2-7, with D perhaps assigned TRBD1 or TRBD2 (7 bases each). This CDR3 region has 16 residues. The germline V gene encodes CDR1 MNHNY and CDR2 SVGAGI (reference sequence). V was trimmed by 2 bases and J by 3 bases, leaving 17 bases between them. As DNA, the CDR3 is TGTGCCAGCAGTTACAGCCCCACAGGGGACTACTACGAGCAGTACTTC. Translated, it gives CASSYSPTGDYYEQYF.

This clonotype has a count of ten or more. V and J are TRBV7-3 and TRBJ2-1; D call uncertain. Per the germline V gene, CDR1 is SGHTA and CDR2 is FQGTGA. Deletions cut 5 bases from V and 4 bases from J, with 9 bases between. This CDR3 comprises 13 residues. The CDR3 region has the DNA TGTGCCAGCAGCCCTAGTTCGTACAATGAGCAGTTCTTC. This sequence encodes CASSPSSYNEQFF. Drawing the rest from reference TRBV7-3 and TRBJ2-1, the complete variable domain is GAGVSQTPSNKVTEKGKYVELRCDPISGHTALYWYRQSLGQGPEFLIYFQGTGAADDSGLPNDRFFAVRPEGSVSTLKIQRTERGDSAVYLCASSPSSYNEQFFGPGTRLTVL.

This clonotype came up a few times. V and J are TRBV18 and TRBJ1-2; unclear D gene. Germline V gene lookup returns CDR1 KGHSH and CDR2 LQKENI. V lost 3 bases, J lost 3 bases, and 5 bases lay in between. CDR3 length: 12 residues. The CDR3 region is CASSPGDYGYTF. The CDR3, as DNA: TGTGCCAGCTCACCCGGGGACTATGGCTACACCTTC.

The rearrangement links TRBV10-3 to TRBJ1-1; no definite D call. This CDR3 spans 14 amino acids. Trimming left V 10 bases short and J 1 base short, with 16 bases between. Germline CDR1 and CDR2: ENHRY and SYGVKD. The CDR3 coding sequence is TGTGCCAGCAAGGTCCTCGAGGGGAACACTGAAGCTTTCTTT. This gives the protein CASKVLEGNTEAFF.

The CDR3 loop reads CATSSLGAGFGELFF. The CDR3 DNA sequence: TGTGCCACCAGCAGCCTTGGGGCAGGGTTCGGGGAGCTGTTTTTT. This chain connects TRBV15 to TRBJ2-2; possible D gene TRBD1, 5 bases. Trimming shortened V by 3 bases and J by 7 bases, and 15 bases separated the two germline ends. CDR1 and CDR2 from the germline V gene are LNHNV and YYDKDF (reference sequence). The CDR3 sequence is 15 residues long.

Many counts were recorded for this clonotype. The rearrangement joins TRBV10-3 to TRBJ2-5, with TRBD1 matching 7 bases. CDR1 and CDR2 from the germline V gene are ENHRY and SYGVKD. Trimming at V came to 0 bases and at J to 0 bases, leaving 4 bases not matched to a gene. CDR3 length equals 16 residues. Here the CDR3 DNA reads TGTGCCATCAGTGAGTCGAAGGGGGCGAACCAAGAGACCCAGTACTTC. Its protein is CAISESKGANQETQYF.

In this sample, this clonotype turned up many times. This chain uses TRBV7-2 with TRBJ2-1; D ambiguous. Trimming took 1 base from V and 10 from J, leaving 11 bases between them. Germline loops: CDR1 SGHTA, CDR2 FQGNSA. CDR3 length: 13 residues. The CDR3 spells CASSLVRVTEQFF. In DNA, the CDR3 is TGTGCCAGCAGCTTAGTAAGGGTTACCGAGCAGTTCTTC.

The rearrangement links TRBV19 to TRBJ2-7; 10 nucleotides agree with TRBD2. Trimming cost V 5 bases and J 6 bases; bases outside gene matches: 4. The CDR3 has 13 residues. Germline CDR1 LNHDA, CDR2 SQIVND (reference sequence). As DNA, the CDR3 is TGTGCCAGTAGTCCCCGGACTAGCGGCGAGCAGTACTTC. Its translation is CASSPRTSGEQYF.

This clonotype was picked up many times. The rearrangement joins TRBV20-1 to TRBJ2-7; D uncertain. Germline assignment: CDR1 DFQATT and CDR2 SNEGSKA (reference sequence). V shed 1 base and J shed 0 bases, with 7 bases lying between them. CDR3 length: 13 residues. The CDR3 sequence: CSARVFSSYEQYF. In DNA form, the CDR3 reads TGCAGTGCTAGAGTTTTCAGCTCCTACGAGCAGTACTTC.

The chain joins TRBV29-1 to TRBJ2-7, with unresolved D. The CDR3 sequence is 16 residues long. The V end lost 2 bases, the J end lost 0 bases, and 17 bases lay between the germline ends. The germline V gene encodes CDR1 SQVTM and CDR2 ANQGSEA. The CDR3 sequence is CSVEKLTVTSSYEQYF. The CDR3, as DNA: TGCAGCGTTGAAAAACTGACTGTTACGAGCTCCTACGAGCAGTACTTC.

A word on this clonotype: Germline and junction disagree at one end, which may indicate a read error. The gene calls are TRBV19 and TRBJ2-3, with 12 bases matching TRBD2. The CDR3 length is 14 residues. Germline-derived CDR1 and CDR2 are LNHDA and SQIVND (reference sequence). In DNA form, the CDR3 reads TGTGCCAGTAAGACTAGCGGGAGTACAGATACGCAGTTTTTT. Translation: CASKTSGSTDTQFF.

The chain uses TRBV4-3 and TRBJ1-4; D gene uncertain. Germline V gene data show CDR1 as LGHNA and CDR2 as YSLEER. The CDR3 has 16 residues. Trimming removed 3 bases at V and 4 bases at J, with 15 bases between. The CDR3 DNA is TGCGCCAGCAGCCAGAACCTGAGGTTGCTTAATGAAAAACTGTTTTTT. Translated: CASSQNLRLLNEKLFF.

A single count supports this clonotype. The chain combines TRBV20-1 with TRBJ2-7; D is ambiguous. The end of the DNA fits TRBJ2-1 better, so the J call may be wrong. Per the germline V gene, CDR1 is DFQATT and CDR2 is SNEGSKA (reference sequence). CDR3 size: 16 residues. Here the CDR3 reads CSASPPLTDLYNEQFF. The CDR3, as DNA: TGCAGTGCTAGCCCTCCCCTAACTGACTTATACAATGAGCAGTTCTTC.

Many counts were recorded for this clonotype. This sequence joins TRBV7-8 and TRBJ2-7; 7 bases agree with TRBD1. CDR3 length: 16 residues. The V gene end was trimmed by 5 bases and the J gene end by 5 bases; junction bases not matched to a gene: 15. From germline, CDR1 is SGHVS and CDR2 FQNEAQ. The CDR3 is CASSLTDREKGNEQYF. Here the CDR3 DNA reads TGTGCCAGCAGCCTGACTGACAGGGAGAAGGGTAACGAGCAGTACTTC.

The J gene is TRBJ1-3, the V gene TRBV5-5; D is unclear. Germline values: CDR1 SGHKS, CDR2 YYEKEE (reference sequence). The CDR3 covers 16 residues. V was shortened by 0 bases and J by 4 bases, with 14 bases between the two germline ends. The CDR3 sequence: CASSLDPGSSGNTIYF. CDR3 nucleotides: TGTGCCAGCAGCTTGGATCCTGGCAGTAGCGGAAACACCATATATTTT. Full variable domain (missing parts from reference TRBV5-5 and TRBJ1-3): DAGVTQSPTHLIKTRGQQVTLRCSPISGHKSVSWYQQVLGQGPQFIFQYYEKEERGRGNFPDRFSARQFPNYSSELNVNALLLGDSALYLCASSLDPGSSGNTIYFGEGSWLTVV.

The sample holds many counts of this clonotype. This chain joins TRBV2 and TRBJ1-1, with D unclear. Germline V gene data show CDR1 as SNHLY and CDR2 as FYNNEI. The CDR3 has 13 amino acids. V was pared by 4 bases and J by 1 base, with 7 bases between. The CDR3 DNA follows: TGTGCCAGCAGTGTGGTAGAGAACACTGAAGCTTTCTTT. This gives the protein CASSVVENTEAFF.

This clonotype was counted once. The chain carries TRBV20-1 and TRBJ2-2; the D gene could be TRBD1 or TRBD2 (5 bases each). CDR3 length equals 12 residues. Germline CDR1 and CDR2: DFQATT and SNEGSKA (reference sequence). Trimming removed 5 bases from V and 5 bases from J, with 9 bases in between. The CDR3 here is CSAPWGTGELFF. CDR3 bases: TGCAGTGCTCCCTGGGGGACCGGGGAGCTGTTTTTT.